The TCR beta chain described here comes from a study of blood T cell repertoires in COVID-19. Germline lookup yields CDR1 SGHRS and CDR2 YFSETQ. V lost 1 base, J lost 6 bases, and 12 bases lay in between. The CDR3 is 14 amino acids. Some clones are missing from TCRdb's copy, which holds only in-frame ones; the method was immunoSEQ multiplex PCR. In the table there are tens of thousands of clones, over 75% of which are singletons. The sequence came from a man between 70 and 80 years old with active or convalescent COVID-19. The chain recombines TRBV5-1 with TRBJ2-3; D unresolved. Sequenced input: peripheral blood. The CDR3 sequence: CASSLQFFGDTQYF. The CDR3 region has the DNA TGCGCCAGCAGCTTGCAGTTTTTCGGGGATACGCAGTATTTT.